Each of the 4 T cell receptor beta chains below was sequenced from the same sample in a study of blood T cell repertoires in COVID-19. Data came from immunoSEQ multiplex PCR; TCRdb stores just in-frame clones and leaves some out. The sample has 400,000 to 450,000 clones, approximately 90% seen once. The sequenced sample was peripheral blood. All receptors come from a man aged 18 to 30 with COVID-19, enrolled during active disease.

The chain couples TRBV5-1 to TRBJ2-3; TRBD2 agrees at 12 bases. The CDR3 sequence is 16 residues long. Germline V CDR1 and CDR2: SGHRS, YFSETQ. V gave up 1 base and J gave up 5 bases; unmatched junction bases: 5. This chain's CDR3 is CASSLPSGGAEDTQYF. The CDR3 bases are TGCGCCAGCAGCTTGCCTAGCGGGGGGGCCGAAGATACGCAGTATTTT.

The chain combines TRBV6-5 with TRBJ2-7, with a possible D match to TRBD1 (6 bases). The CDR3 spans 15 residues. Trimming shortened V by 6 bases and J by 5 bases, and 20 bases separated the two germline ends. CDR1 and CDR2 (germline): MNHEY, SVGAGI. The CDR3 DNA follows: TGTGCCAGCAGCACCCTAACCACAGGGCGGCACGAGCAGTACTTC. This codes for CASSTLTTGRHEQYF.

The chain carries TRBV6-9 and TRBJ1-5; the D is unclear. This CDR3 spans 18 amino acids. V lost 5 bases, J lost 7 bases, and 27 bases lay in between. Germline V CDR1 and CDR2: MNHGY, SVAAGI. CDR3 loop: CASSPPHLPAGLKQPQHF. CDR3 nucleotide sequence: TGTGCCAGCAGTCCGCCCCACCTCCCGGCAGGCCTGAAGCAGCCCCAGCATTTT.

This chain links TRBV5-1 with TRBJ2-1; 12 bases match TRBD2. This CDR3 contains 16 residues. V dropped 4 bases and J dropped 9; count of bases not matched to a gene: 11. Germline assignment: CDR1 SGHRS and CDR2 YFSETQ. Here the CDR3 DNA reads TGCGCCAGCAGCGCACGACTAGCGGGAGATCTAACTGAGCAGTTCTTC. This encodes CASSARLAGDLTEQFF. The whole variable domain, remainder taken from reference TRBV5-1 and TRBJ2-1, is KAGVTQTPRYLIKTRGQQVTLSCSPISGHRSVSWYQQTPGQGLQFLFEYFSETQRNKGNFPGRFSGRQFSNSRSEMNVSTLELGDSALYLCASSARLAGDLTEQFFGPGTRLTVL.